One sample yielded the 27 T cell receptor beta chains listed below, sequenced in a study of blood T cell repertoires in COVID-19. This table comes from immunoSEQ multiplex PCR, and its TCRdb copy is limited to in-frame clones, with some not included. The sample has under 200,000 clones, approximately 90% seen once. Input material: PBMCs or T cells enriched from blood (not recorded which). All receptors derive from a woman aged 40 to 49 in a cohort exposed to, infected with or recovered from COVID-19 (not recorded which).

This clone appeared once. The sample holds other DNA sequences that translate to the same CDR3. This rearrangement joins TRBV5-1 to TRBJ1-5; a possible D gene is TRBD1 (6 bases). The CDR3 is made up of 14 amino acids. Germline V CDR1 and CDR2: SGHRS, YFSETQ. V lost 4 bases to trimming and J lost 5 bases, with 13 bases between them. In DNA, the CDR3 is TGCGCCAGCAGCACTGGGGGCCGAGATCAGCCCCAGCATTTT. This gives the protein CASSTGGRDQPQHF.

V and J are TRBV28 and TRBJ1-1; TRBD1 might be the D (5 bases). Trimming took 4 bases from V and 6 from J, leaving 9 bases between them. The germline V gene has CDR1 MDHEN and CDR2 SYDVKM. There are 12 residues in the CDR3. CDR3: CASSSQTAEAFF. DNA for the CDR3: TGTGCCAGCAGTTCCCAGACAGCTGAAGCTTTCTTT.

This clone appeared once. The CDR3 is CASSASGGANEQFF. DNA for the CDR3: TGTGCCAGCAGCGCTAGCGGGGGGGCCAATGAGCAGTTCTTC. J is TRBJ2-1 and V is TRBV9, with 12 bases that match TRBD2. The V gene's germline CDR1 is SGDLS and CDR2 YYNGEE. The CDR3 spans 14 residues. V gave up 3 bases and J gave up 6 bases; unmatched junction bases: 1.

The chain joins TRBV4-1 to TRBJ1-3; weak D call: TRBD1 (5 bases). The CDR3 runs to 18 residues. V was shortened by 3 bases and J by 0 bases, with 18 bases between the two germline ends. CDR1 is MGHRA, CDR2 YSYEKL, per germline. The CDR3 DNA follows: TGCGCCAGCAGCCACGACCCGCGGGGGGGAATCTCTGGAAACACCATATATTTT. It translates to CASSHDPRGGISGNTIYF.

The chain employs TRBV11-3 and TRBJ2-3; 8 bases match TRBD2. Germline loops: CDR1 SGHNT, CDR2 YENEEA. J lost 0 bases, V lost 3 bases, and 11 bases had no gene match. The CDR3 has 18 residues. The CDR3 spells CASSLYRLARPSTDTQYF. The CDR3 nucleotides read TGTGCCAGCAGCTTGTACCGACTAGCGCGCCCTAGCACAGATACGCAGTATTTT.

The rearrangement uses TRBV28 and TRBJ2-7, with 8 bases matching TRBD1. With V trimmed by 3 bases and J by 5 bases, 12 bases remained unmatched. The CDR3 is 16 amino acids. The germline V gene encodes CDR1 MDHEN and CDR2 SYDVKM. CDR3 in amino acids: CASSFFEDRAKDEQYF. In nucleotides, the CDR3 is TGTGCCAGCAGTTTTTTTGAGGACAGGGCAAAAGACGAGCAGTACTTC.

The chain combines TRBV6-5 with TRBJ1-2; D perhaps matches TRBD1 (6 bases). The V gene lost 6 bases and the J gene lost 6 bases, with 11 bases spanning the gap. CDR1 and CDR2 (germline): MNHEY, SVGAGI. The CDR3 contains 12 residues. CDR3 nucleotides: TGTGCCAGCAGCCGTGGGGGCGATGGCTACACCTTC. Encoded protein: CASSRGGDGYTF.

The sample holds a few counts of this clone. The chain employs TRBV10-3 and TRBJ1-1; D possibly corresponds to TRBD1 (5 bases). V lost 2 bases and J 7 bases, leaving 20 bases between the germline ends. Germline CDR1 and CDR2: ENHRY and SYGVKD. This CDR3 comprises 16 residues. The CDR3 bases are TGTGCCATCAGTGAGGGGGGGTCAGCATCACGCTTTGAAGCTTTCTTT. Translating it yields CAISEGGSASRFEAFF.

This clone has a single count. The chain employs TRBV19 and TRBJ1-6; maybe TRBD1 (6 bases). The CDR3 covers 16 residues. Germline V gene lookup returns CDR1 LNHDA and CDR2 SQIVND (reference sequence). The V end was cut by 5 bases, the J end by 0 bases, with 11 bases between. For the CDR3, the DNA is TGTGCCAGTAGTTCCAGGGGTGGCTCCTATAATTCACCCCTCCACTTT. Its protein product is CASSSRGGSYNSPLHF.

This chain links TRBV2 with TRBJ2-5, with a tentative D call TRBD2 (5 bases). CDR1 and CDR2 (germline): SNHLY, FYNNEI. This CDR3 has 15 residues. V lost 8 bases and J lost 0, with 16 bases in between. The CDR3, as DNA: TGTGCCAGCTCCTTCCAGCGGAGGTACCAAGAGACCCAGTACTTC. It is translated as CASSFQRRYQETQYF.

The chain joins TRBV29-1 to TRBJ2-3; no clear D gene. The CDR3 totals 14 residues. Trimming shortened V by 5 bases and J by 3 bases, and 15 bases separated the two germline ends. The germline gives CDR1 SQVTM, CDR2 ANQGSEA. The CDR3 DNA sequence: TGCAGCGTTTCCGGAGTGGGTAGGACAGATACGCAGTATTTT. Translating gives CSVSGVGRTDTQYF.

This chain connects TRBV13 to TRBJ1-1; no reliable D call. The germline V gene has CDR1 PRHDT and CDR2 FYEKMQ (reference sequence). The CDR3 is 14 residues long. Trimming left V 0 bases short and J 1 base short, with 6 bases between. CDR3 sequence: CASSLGAQNTEAFF. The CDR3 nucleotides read TGTGCCAGCAGCTTAGGAGCTCAGAACACTGAAGCTTTCTTT. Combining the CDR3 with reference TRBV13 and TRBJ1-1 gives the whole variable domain AAGVIQSPRHLIKEKRETATLKCYPIPRHDTVYWYQQGPGQDPQFLISFYEKMQSDKGSIPDRFSAQQFSDYHSELNMSSLELGDSALYFCASSLGAQNTEAFFGQGTRLTVV.

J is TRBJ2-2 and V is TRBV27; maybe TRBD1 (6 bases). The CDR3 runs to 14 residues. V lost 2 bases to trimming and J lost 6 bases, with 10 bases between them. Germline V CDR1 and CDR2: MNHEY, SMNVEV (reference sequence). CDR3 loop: CASSLLQGAGELFF. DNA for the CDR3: TGTGCCAGCAGTTTACTACAGGGAGCCGGGGAGCTGTTTTTT.

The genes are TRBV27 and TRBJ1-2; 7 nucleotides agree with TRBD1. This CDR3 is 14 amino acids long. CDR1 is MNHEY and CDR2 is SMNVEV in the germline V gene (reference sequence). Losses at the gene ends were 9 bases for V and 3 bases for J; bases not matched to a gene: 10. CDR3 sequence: CASSRDRQDYGYTF. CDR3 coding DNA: TGTGCCAGTAGCCGGGACAGACAAGACTATGGCTACACCTTC.

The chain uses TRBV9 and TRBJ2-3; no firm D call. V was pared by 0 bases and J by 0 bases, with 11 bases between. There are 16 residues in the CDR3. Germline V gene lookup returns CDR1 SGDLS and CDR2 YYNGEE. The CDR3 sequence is CASSVGPRPSTDTQYF. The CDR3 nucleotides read TGTGCCAGCAGCGTAGGGCCTCGCCCTAGCACAGATACGCAGTATTTT. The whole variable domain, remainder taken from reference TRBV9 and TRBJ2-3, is DSGVTQTPKHLITATGQRVTLRCSPRSGDLSVYWYQQSLDQGLQFLIQYYNGEERAKGNILERFSAQQFPDLHSELNLSSLELGDSALYFCASSVGPRPSTDTQYFGPGTRLTVL.

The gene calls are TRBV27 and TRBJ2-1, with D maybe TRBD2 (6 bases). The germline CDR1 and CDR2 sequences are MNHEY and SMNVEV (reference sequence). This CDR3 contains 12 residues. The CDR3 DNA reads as TGTGGCGCCGGGACTCCAAACGGTGAGCAGTTCTTC. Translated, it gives CGAGTPNGEQFF.

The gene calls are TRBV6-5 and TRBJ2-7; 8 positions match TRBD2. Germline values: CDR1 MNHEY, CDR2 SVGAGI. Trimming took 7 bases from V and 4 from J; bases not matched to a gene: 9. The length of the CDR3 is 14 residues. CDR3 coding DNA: TGTGCCAGCAAAGCCGGGGGGGCGGGATACGAGCAGTACTTC. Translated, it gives CASKAGGAGYEQYF.

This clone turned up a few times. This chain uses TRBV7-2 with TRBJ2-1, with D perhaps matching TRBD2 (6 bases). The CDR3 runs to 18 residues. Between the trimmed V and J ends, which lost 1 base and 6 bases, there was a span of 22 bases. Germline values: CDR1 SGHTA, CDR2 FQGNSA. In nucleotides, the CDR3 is TGTGCCAGCAGCTTAGGGTCCGGGACTCCGCCCGAATTCAATGAGCAGTTCTTC. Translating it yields CASSLGSGTPPEFNEQFF. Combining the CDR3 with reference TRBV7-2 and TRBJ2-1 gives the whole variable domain GAGVSQSPSNKVTEKGKDVELRCDPISGHTALYWYRQSLGQGLEFLIYFQGNSAPDKSGLPSDRFSAERTGGSVSTLTIQRTQQEDSAVYLCASSLGSGTPPEFNEQFFGPGTRLTVL.

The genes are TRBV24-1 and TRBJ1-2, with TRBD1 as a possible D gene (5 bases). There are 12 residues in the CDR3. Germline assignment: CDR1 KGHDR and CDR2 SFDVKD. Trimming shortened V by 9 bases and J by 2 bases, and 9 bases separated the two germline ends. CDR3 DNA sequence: TGTGCCACCGCCGACAGAAACTATGGCTACACCTTC. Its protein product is CATADRNYGYTF.

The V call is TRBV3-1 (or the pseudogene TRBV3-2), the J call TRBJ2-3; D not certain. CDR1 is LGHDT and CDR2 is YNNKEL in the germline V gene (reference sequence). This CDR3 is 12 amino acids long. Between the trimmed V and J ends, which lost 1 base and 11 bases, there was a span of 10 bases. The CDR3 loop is CASSQVGIGQYF. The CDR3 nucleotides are TGTGCCAGCAGCCAAGTCGGTATCGGGCAGTATTTT.

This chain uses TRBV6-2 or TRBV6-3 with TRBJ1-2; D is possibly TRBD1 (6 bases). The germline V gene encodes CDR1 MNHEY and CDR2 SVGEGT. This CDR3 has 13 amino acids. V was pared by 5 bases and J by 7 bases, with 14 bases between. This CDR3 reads CASSANRAGGYTF. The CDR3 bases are TGTGCCAGCAGTGCAAACAGGGCTGGTGGCTACACCTTC.

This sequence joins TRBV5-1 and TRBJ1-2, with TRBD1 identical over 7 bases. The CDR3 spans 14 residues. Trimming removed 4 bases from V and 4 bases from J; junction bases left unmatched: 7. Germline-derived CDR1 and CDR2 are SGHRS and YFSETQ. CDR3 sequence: CASSGGSGGYGYTF. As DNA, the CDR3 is TGCGCCAGCAGCGGGGGATCAGGGGGCTATGGCTACACCTTC.

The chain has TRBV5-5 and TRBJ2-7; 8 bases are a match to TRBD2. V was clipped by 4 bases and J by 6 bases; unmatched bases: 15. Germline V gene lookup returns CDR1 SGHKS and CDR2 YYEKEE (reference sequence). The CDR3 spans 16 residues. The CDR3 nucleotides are TGTGCCAGCAGCCCTTCCTTAGCGGGAAGGCTATCCGAGCAGTACTTC. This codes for CASSPSLAGRLSEQYF.

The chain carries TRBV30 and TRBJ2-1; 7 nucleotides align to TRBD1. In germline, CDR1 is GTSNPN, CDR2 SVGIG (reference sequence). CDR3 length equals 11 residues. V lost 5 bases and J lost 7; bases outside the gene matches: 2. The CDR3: CAWVRGNEQFF. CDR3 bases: TGTGCCTGGGTCAGGGGGAATGAGCAGTTCTTC. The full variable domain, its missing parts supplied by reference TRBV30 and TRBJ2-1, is SQTIHQWPATLVQPVGSPLSLECTVEGTSNPNLYWYRQAAGRGLQLLFYSVGIGQISSEVPQNLSASRPQDRQFILSSKKLLLSDSGFYLCAWVRGNEQFFGPGTRLTVL.

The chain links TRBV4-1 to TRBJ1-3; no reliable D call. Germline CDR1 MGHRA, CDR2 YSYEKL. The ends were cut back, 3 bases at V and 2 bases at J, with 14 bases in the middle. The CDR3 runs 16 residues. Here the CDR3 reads CASSQRPPAAGNTIYF. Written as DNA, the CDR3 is TGCGCCAGCAGCCAGAGGCCCCCGGCAGCTGGAAACACCATATATTTT.

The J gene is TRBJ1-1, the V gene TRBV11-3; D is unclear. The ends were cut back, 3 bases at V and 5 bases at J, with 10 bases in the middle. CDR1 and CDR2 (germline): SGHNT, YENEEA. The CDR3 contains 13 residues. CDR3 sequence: CASSLGTGTEAFF. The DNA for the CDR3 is TGTGCCAGCAGCTTGGGTACGGGAACTGAAGCTTTCTTT.

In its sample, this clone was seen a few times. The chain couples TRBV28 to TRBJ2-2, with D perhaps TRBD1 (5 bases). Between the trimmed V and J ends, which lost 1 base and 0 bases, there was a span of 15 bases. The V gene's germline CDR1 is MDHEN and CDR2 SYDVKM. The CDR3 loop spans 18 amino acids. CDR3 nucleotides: TGTGCCAGCAGTTTATCCCGTCGACAGCGTACGAACACCGGGGAGCTGTTTTTT. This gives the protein CASSLSRRQRTNTGELFF.